The 17 T cell receptor beta chains given below trace back to one sample, sequenced in a study of shared clonotypes between healthy human individuals. TCRdb keeps only in-frame clones here, not all; method: immunoSEQ multiplex PCR. The sample holds about 610,000 clones; around 97% are singletons and the top ten take 0.045% to 0.06%. The sample was naive CD4+ T cells sorted from blood. Documented subset: CD45RA+ positively selected. Receptors originate from a young woman in good health.

The chain employs TRBV6-6 and TRBJ2-1, with TRBD1 as a possible D gene (5 bases). Germline V CDR1 and CDR2: MNHNY, SVGAGI (reference sequence). This CDR3 spans 15 amino acids. The V and J ends lost 2 bases and 2 bases respectively, with 10 bases between them. The CDR3 DNA follows: TGTGCCAGCAGTTACCCTGGACAAGCCTACAATGAGCAGTTCTTC. It is translated as CASSYPGQAYNEQFF.

The chain combines TRBV2 with TRBJ1-1, with TRBD1 identical over 11 bases. Germline CDR1 SNHLY, CDR2 FYNNEI. V lost 6 bases to trimming and J lost 3 bases; unmatched junction nucleotides: 3. The CDR3 extends over 14 amino acids. The CDR3 sequence is CASRGQGDYTEAFF. The CDR3 bases are TGTGCCAGCAGGGGACAGGGGGACTACACTGAAGCTTTCTTT.

The rearrangement joins TRBV5-6 to TRBJ1-2; no clear D. V dropped 4 bases and J dropped 12 bases, with 16 bases sitting between them. Germline V CDR1 and CDR2: SGHDT, YYEEEE. The CDR3 has 12 residues. Here the CDR3 reads CASSVDNYPHTF. The CDR3 region has the DNA TGTGCCAGCAGCGTAGACAATTACCCCCACACCTTC.

The CDR3 nucleotides read TGCGCCAGCAGCTTGGTGTGGGGGCGCGTGACTGAAGCTTTCTTT. Protein: CASSLVWGRVTEAFF. The V and J genes are TRBV5-1 and TRBJ1-1; maybe TRBD1 (6 bases). Germline CDR1 reads SGHRS; CDR2 reads YFSETQ. Trimming took off 0 bases at V and 5 bases at J, with 14 bases between the two ends. The CDR3 length is 15 residues. Combining the CDR3 with reference TRBV5-1 and TRBJ1-1 gives the whole variable domain KAGVTQTPRYLIKTRGQQVTLSCSPISGHRSVSWYQQTPGQGLQFLFEYFSETQRNKGNFPGRFSGRQFSNSRSEMNVSTLELGDSALYLCASSLVWGRVTEAFFGQGTRLTVV.

The V call is TRBV19, the J call TRBJ2-5, with D possibly matching TRBD1 (6 bases). The J call may be mistaken, given a closer DNA end match to TRBJ2-7. Per germline, CDR1 LNHDA and CDR2 SQIVND (reference sequence). The CDR3 has 16 residues. The chain's CDR3 is CASSTPKNRDLYEQYF. CDR3 DNA sequence: TGTGCCAGTAGTACACCAAAGAACAGGGACCTCTACGAGCAGTACTTC.

The CDR3 DNA is TGTGCCAGCAGTTCCCTCCCAACAGGGGGCGGTCAGCCCCAGCATTTT. The encoded protein is CASSSLPTGGGQPQHF. The chain couples TRBV28 to TRBJ1-5; 9 nucleotides line up with TRBD1. The trim removed 4 bases at V and 6 bases at J, leaving 10 bases unmatched. Germline CDR1 reads MDHEN; CDR2 reads SYDVKM. The length of the CDR3 is 16 residues.

The rearrangement links TRBV4-1 to TRBJ1-1, with 9 positions matching TRBD1. CDR3 length: 18 amino acids. Trimming cost V 1 base and J 4 bases; bases outside gene matches: 13. Germline CDR1 and CDR2: MGHRA and YSYEKL. The CDR3 bases are TGCGCCAGCAGCCAAGCCGCGGTAGGGACAGGGAGGATCACTGAAGCTTTCTTT. Protein sequence: CASSQAAVGTGRITEAFF.

The sample holds one count of this clone. This rearrangement joins TRBV4-2 to TRBJ1-1; 8 nucleotides align to TRBD1. Germline lookup yields CDR1 LGHNA and CDR2 YNFKEQ. The CDR3 sequence is 15 residues long. V lost 5 bases and J lost 5; bases outside the gene matches: 10. The CDR3 nucleotides are TGTGCCAGCAGCGTCCCGGGACAGGAGAGAACTGAAGCTTTCTTT. It yields the protein CASSVPGQERTEAFF.

To note about this clone: The sample holds other DNA sequences that translate to the same CDR3. V gene TRBV28 combines with J gene TRBJ2-7; D is possibly TRBD1 (5 bases). The CDR3 sequence is 15 residues long. Germline V lookup: CDR1 MDHEN, CDR2 SYDVKM. Deletions cut 6 bases from V and 2 bases from J, with 17 bases between. The CDR3: CASSSQGRVTYEQYF. In DNA, the CDR3 is TGTGCCAGCAGCTCCCAGGGCAGGGTGACCTACGAGCAGTACTTC. Full variable domain (outside the CDR3, taken from reference TRBV28 and TRBJ2-7): DVKVTQSSRYLVKRTGEKVFLECVQDMDHENMFWYRQDPGLGLRLIYFSYDVKMKEKGDIPEGYSVSREKKERFSLILESASTNQTSMYLCASSSQGRVTYEQYFGPGTRLTVT.

V and J are TRBV10-3 and TRBJ2-7; TRBD2 matches 8 bases. Germline trimming cut 8 bases from V and 6 bases from J; bases unmatched to any gene: 9. The germline V gene has CDR1 ENHRY and CDR2 SYGVKD. This CDR3 has 13 residues. Written as DNA, the CDR3 is TGTGCCATCTCTCAGCGGGAGTTCCGCGAGCAGTACTTC. Protein sequence: CAISQREFREQYF.

The chain couples TRBV5-4 to TRBJ1-2; TRBD1 matches 9 bases. Per germline, CDR1 SGHNT and CDR2 YYREEE (reference sequence). V gave up 0 bases and J gave up 8 bases; unmatched junction bases: 5. The CDR3 is 14 residues long. In DNA, the CDR3 is TGTGCCAGCAGCTTGGACAGGGGGCTGTGGGGCTACACCTTC. Protein: CASSLDRGLWGYTF.

The chain is built from TRBV12-5 and TRBJ1-1, with TRBD1 matching over 8 bases. The CDR3 sequence is 18 residues long. Germline V gives CDR1 LGHNT, CDR2 FRNRAP. The V and J ends lost 0 bases and 6 bases, in that order; junction bases with no gene match: 15. CDR3 protein: CASGLVAGQGGPKAEAFF. CDR3 nucleotide sequence: TGTGCTAGTGGTTTGGTAGCCGGACAGGGAGGACCCAAAGCTGAAGCTTTCTTT.

Comments on this clone: At the DNA level, this CDR3 is encoded by other sequences in the same sample as well. J is TRBJ2-5 and V is TRBV9, with no clear D. Germline assignment: CDR1 SGDLS and CDR2 YYNGEE. This CDR3 is built from 13 residues. V was cut by 0 bases and J by 4 bases, with 7 bases left in between. This CDR3 reads CASSVVGGETQYF. The CDR3 coding sequence is TGTGCCAGCAGCGTAGTAGGCGGAGAGACCCAGTACTTC.

The V gene is TRBV7-8, the J gene TRBJ1-5; TRBD1 might be the D (6 bases). Trimming shortened V by 1 base and J by 3 bases, and 13 bases separated the two germline ends. Germline values: CDR1 SGHVS, CDR2 FQNEAQ. The CDR3 covers 16 residues. The DNA of the CDR3 is TGTGCCAGCAGCTTAGAGGCGGGACACAACAATCAGCCCCAGCATTTT. This gives the protein CASSLEAGHNNQPQHF.

V gene TRBV30 combines with J gene TRBJ1-5; possibly TRBD1 for D (5 bases). Looked up from germline, CDR1 is GTSNPN and CDR2 is SVGIG (reference sequence). Trimming took 2 bases from V and 2 from J, leaving 13 bases between them. The CDR3 loop spans 15 amino acids. The CDR3, as DNA: TGTGCCTGGAGTTTTCGGCAGGGTCGCAATCAGCCCCAGCATTTT. Its protein is CAWSFRQGRNQPQHF.

CDR3 region: CAWSAAEPYEQYF. CDR3 nucleotide sequence: TGTGCCTGGAGTGCAGCGGAGCCCTACGAGCAGTACTTC. The chain recombines TRBV30 with TRBJ2-7, with TRBD2 as a possible D gene (5 bases). CDR3 length equals 13 residues. The V and J ends lost 1 base and 2 bases respectively, with 9 bases between them. Germline CDR1 and CDR2: GTSNPN and SVGIG (reference sequence).

The chain couples TRBV19 to TRBJ1-5; D possibly corresponds to TRBD1 (5 bases). V lost 5 bases to trimming and J lost 0 bases, with 5 bases between them. The CDR3 contains 13 residues. Germline lookup yields CDR1 LNHDA and CDR2 SQIVND (reference sequence). The CDR3 nucleotides are TGTGCCAGTAGTGGGGGTAGCAATCAGCCCCAGCATTTT. Its translation is CASSGGSNQPQHF.